This entry concerns a single TCR beta chain. The antigen is undetermined. V dropped 0 bases and J dropped 4; count of bases not matched to a gene: 4. The CDR3 is 15 amino acids. Germline CDR1 and CDR2: SGHAT and FQDESV (reference sequence). The data belong to a study of OX40 agonist ivuxolimab in advanced cancers. Study-level information: Patients assigned to dose escalation were diagnosed with hepatocellular carcinoma, melanoma, renal cell or head and neck cancer. Prior therapy, whether anti-PD-1, anti-PD-L1 or anti-CTLA-4, was allowed, and 30% to 40% had some.

Study observations and caveats: In general, CD8+ T cells held more expanded clones than CD4+ did, on average. Doses of 0.1 to 3.0 mg/kg were accompanied by clonal expansion of CD4+ and CD8+ blood T cells by week 6.

Clones were read by immunoSEQ multiplex PCR, and TCRdb kept only the in-frame ones, dropping some. The sample has approximately 76,000 clones; around 85% are singletons. The chain recombines TRBV11-1 with TRBJ2-5; 8 bases map to TRBD2. The sample in question was CD4+ or CD8+ T cells sorted from blood, obtained in a trial of the OX40 agonist ivuxolimab. The sequence derives from an adult with an advanced solid tumor such as melanoma, head and neck, liver or kidney cancer. The CDR3 region has the DNA TGTGCCAGCAGCTTAGCGCGGGGGGACCTAGAGACCCAGTACTTC. Its translation: CASSLARGDLETQYF.